Below are 2 T cell receptor beta chains sequenced from a single sample in a study of T-cell reconstitution after alpha-beta-depleted transplantation in children. This sample's TCRbeta library carried unique molecular identifier barcodes. TCRdb itself ran the PCR reads through MiXCR, one entry per CDR3 protein. This table holds 490,000 or so distinct CDR3 sequences, roughly a tenth found once. Sequencing used PBMCs, obtained before TCRalphabeta/CD19-depleted stem cell transplant. These receptors all stem from a child younger than 10 with inherited bone marrow failure, due to receive a stem cell transplant.

As to this clonotype: This may arise from a read error, as a much more abundant clone is one base away. The genes are TRBV11-2 and TRBJ2-5; TRBD2 aligns across 14 bases. The CDR3 extends over 16 amino acids. The junction had 7 bases not matched to a gene; V was cut back by 5 bases and J by 5 bases. Germline V lookup: CDR1 SGHAT, CDR2 FQNNGV. This CDR3 is CASSVTSGRVGETQYF. The CDR3 region has the DNA TGTGCCAGCAGCGTGACTAGCGGGAGGGTCGGTGAGACCCAGTACTTC.

V usage is TRBV3-1 and J usage is TRBJ2-3; 10 nucleotides agree with TRBD2. The CDR3 sequence is 17 residues long. With V trimmed by 0 bases and J by 2 bases, 5 bases remained unmatched. The germline V gene has CDR1 LGHDT and CDR2 YNNKEL (reference sequence). In DNA, the CDR3 is TGTGCCAGCAGCCAAGATCTCGGACTAGCGGACACAGATACGCAGTATTTT. Translated: CASSQDLGLADTDTQYF.